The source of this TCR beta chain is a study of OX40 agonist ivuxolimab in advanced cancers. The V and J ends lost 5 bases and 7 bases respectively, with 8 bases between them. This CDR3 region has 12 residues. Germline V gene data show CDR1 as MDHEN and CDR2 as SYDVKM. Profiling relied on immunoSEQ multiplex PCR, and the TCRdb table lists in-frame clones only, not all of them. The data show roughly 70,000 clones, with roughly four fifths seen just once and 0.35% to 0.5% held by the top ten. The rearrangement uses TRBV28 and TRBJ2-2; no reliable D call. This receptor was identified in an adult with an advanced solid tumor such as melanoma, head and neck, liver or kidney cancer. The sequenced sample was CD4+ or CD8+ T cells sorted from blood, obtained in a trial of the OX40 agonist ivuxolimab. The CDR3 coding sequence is TGTGCCAGCAGTCCGACCTACGGGGAGCTGTTTTTT. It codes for CASSPTYGELFF.